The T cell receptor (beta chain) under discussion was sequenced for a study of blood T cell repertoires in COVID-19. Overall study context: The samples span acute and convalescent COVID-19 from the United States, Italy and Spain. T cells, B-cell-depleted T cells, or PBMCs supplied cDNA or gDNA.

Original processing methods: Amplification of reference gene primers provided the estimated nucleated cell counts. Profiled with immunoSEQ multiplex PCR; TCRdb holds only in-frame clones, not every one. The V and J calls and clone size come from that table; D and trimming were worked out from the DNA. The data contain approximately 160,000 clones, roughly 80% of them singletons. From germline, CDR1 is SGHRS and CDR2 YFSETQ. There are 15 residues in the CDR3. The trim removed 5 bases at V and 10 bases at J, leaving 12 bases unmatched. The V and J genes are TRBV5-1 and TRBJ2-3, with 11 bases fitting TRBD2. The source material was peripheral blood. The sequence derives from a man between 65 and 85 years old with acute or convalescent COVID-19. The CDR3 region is CASRPTSGGPASQYF. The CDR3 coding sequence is TGCGCCAGCAGGCCTACTAGCGGGGGCCCGGCCTCGCAGTATTTT.